The 9 T cell receptor beta chains presented below share a single source sample, sequenced in a study of Graves' ophthalmopathy and Graves' hyperthyroidism. The TCR beta CDR3 regions underwent amplification from RNA transcripts. An opening RT-PCR round employed HTBI primers and preceded a second-round multiplex PCR. TCRdb itself ran the multiplex PCR reads through MiXCR, one entry per CDR3 protein. The repertoire includes 400,000 to 450,000 distinct CDR3 sequences, 20% to 25% of them detected once, and roughly 3.2% sits in the top ten. The specimen was peripheral blood. All receptors come from a woman younger than 35 with stable Graves' hyperthyroidism.

This clonotype was observed many times. The rearrangement joins TRBV27 to TRBJ2-5; 9 bases align to TRBD1. This CDR3 spans 14 amino acids. From germline, CDR1 is MNHEY and CDR2 SMNVEV (reference sequence). The V gene end was trimmed by 6 bases and the J gene end by 2 bases; junction bases not matched to a gene: 4. The CDR3: CASRRDRAQETQYF. The CDR3 DNA reads as TGTGCCAGCAGGCGGGACAGGGCTCAAGAGACCCAGTACTTC.

V and J are TRBV6-2 or TRBV6-3 and TRBJ1-5; possibly TRBD1 for D (5 bases). V lost 0 bases, J lost 3 bases, and 12 bases lay in between. The CDR3 contains 16 residues. Germline V gene sequence: CDR1 MNHEY, CDR2 SVGEGT. The CDR3 sequence is CASSYSRGSVNQPQHF. The CDR3 DNA reads TGTGCCAGCAGTTACTCGAGGGGTTCGGTCAATCAGCCCCAGCATTTT.

This clonotype has a count of ten or more. The chain links TRBV29-1 to TRBJ1-1; unclear D gene. Germline V CDR1 and CDR2: SQVTM, ANQGSEA. With 7 bases removed from V and 7 bases from J, the gap between germline ends came to 16 bases. This CDR3 contains 12 residues. The CDR3 bases are TGCAGCGCCCAACCGGGCGCGGGTGAAGCTTTCTTT. It translates to CSAQPGAGEAFF.

This clonotype has ten or more counts. The chain is built from TRBV2 and TRBJ1-5; unclear D gene. Trimming left V 8 bases short and J 6 bases short, with 14 bases between. Germline V gives CDR1 SNHLY, CDR2 FYNNEI. The CDR3 has 13 amino acids. CDR3 nucleotides: TGTGCCAGCGGGAGGGAAGGTGCTCAGCCCCAGCATTTT. This translates into CASGREGAQPQHF.

The chain recombines TRBV6-2 or TRBV6-3 with TRBJ2-5; D might be TRBD2 (6 bases). The CDR3 consists of 12 residues. V was cut by 7 bases and J by 5 bases, with 11 bases left in between. Germline assignment: CDR1 MNHEY and CDR2 SVGEGT. The CDR3, as DNA: TGTGCCAGCAAACTAGCCGAGGAGACCCAGTACTTC. It translates to CASKLAEETQYF.

This chain connects TRBV29-1 to TRBJ1-1; no clear D gene. Trimming took 5 bases from V and 2 from J, leaving 12 bases between them. Germline-derived CDR1 and CDR2 are SQVTM and ANQGSEA. The CDR3 is 13 residues long. The CDR3 is CSVCSGANTEAFF. In nucleotides, the CDR3 is TGCAGCGTTTGTTCAGGAGCCAACACTGAAGCTTTCTTT. Together with reference TRBV29-1 and TRBJ1-1, the CDR3 gives the full variable domain: SAVISQKPSRDICQRGTSLTIQCQVDSQVTMMFWYRQQPGQSLTLIATANQGSEATYESGFVIDKFPISRPNLTFSTLTVSNMSPEDSSIYLCSVCSGANTEAFFGQGTRLTVV.

J is TRBJ1-2 and V is TRBV28, with D perhaps TRBD1 (5 bases). V shed 6 bases and J shed 4 bases, with 15 bases lying between them. Germline V lookup: CDR1 MDHEN, CDR2 SYDVKM. The CDR3 sequence is 14 residues long. The CDR3 region is CASRGRDRFYGYTF. CDR3 DNA sequence: TGTGCCAGCAGGGGCCGCGACAGATTCTATGGCTACACCTTC.

On this clonotype itself: Since a much larger clone is just one base distant, this may be a read error. The conserved closing phenylalanine or tryptophan is absent in this CDR3, likely reflecting a read error. The chain recombines TRBV11-1 with TRBJ2-2; D perhaps matches TRBD2 (6 bases). The V end was cut by 5 bases, the J end by 6 bases, with 7 bases between. The germline gives CDR1 SGHAT, CDR2 FQDESV (reference sequence). The CDR3 spans 12 residues. The CDR3 loop is CASSRLAGELFL. DNA for the CDR3: TGTGCCAGCAGCAGACTAGCCGGGGAGCTGTTTTTG.

The chain joins TRBV2 to TRBJ1-2; 7 nucleotides align to TRBD1. Per the germline V gene, CDR1 is SNHLY and CDR2 is FYNNEI. Unmatched junction bases numbered 3, after V lost 7 bases and J lost 4 bases. The CDR3 loop spans 12 amino acids. As DNA, the CDR3 is TGTGCCAGCACCAGGGACAGCTATGGCTACACCTTC. Translating it yields CASTRDSYGYTF.